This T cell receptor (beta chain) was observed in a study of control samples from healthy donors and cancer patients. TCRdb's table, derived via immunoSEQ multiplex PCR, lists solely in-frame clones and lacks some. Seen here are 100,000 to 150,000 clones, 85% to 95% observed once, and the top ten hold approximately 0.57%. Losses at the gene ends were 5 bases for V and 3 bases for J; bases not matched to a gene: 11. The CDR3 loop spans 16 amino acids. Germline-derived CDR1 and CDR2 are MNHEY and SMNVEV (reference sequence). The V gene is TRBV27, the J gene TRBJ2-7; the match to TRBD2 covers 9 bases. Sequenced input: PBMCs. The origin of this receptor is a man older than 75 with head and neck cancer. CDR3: CASSGGSGGRGYEQYF. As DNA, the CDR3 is TGTGCCAGCAGTGGGGGTAGCGGGGGACGCGGCTACGAGCAGTACTTC.